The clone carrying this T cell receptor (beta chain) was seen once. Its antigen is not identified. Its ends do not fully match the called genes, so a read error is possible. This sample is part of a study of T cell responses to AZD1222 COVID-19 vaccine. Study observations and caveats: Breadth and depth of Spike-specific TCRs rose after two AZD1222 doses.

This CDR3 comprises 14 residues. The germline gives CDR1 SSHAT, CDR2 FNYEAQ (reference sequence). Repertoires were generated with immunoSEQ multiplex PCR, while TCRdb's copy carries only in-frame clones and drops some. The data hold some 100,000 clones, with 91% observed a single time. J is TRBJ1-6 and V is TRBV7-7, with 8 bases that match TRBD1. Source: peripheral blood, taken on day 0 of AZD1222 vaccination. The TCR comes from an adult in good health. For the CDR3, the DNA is TGTGCTAGCAGGATAAGACAGGGGAGGTCACCCCTCCACTTT. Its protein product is CASRIRQGRSPLHF.